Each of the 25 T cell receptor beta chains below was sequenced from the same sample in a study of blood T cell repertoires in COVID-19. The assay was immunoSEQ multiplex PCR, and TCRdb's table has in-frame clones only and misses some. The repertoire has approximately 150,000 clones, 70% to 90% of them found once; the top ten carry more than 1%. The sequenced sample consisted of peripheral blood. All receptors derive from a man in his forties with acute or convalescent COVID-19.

The CDR3 protein is CASGYTGNYGYTF. DNA of the CDR3: TGTGCCAGCGGATATACAGGGAACTATGGCTACACCTTC. The chain joins TRBV2 to TRBJ1-2, with TRBD1 as a possible D gene (6 bases). CDR3 length: 13 amino acids. Looked up from germline, CDR1 is SNHLY and CDR2 is FYNNEI. V lost 8 bases, J lost 2 bases, and 12 bases lay in between. The whole variable domain, filled in from reference TRBV2 and TRBJ1-2, reads EPEVTQTPSHQVTQMGQEVILRCVPISNHLYFYWYRQILGQKVEFLVSFYNNEISEKSEIFDDQFSVERPDGSNFTLKIRSTKLEDSAMYFCASGYTGNYGYTFGSGTRLTVV.

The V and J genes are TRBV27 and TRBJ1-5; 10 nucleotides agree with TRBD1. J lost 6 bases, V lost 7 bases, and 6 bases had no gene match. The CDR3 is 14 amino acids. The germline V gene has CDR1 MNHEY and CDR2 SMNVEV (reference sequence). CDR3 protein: CASKRDRGVQPQHF. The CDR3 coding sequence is TGTGCCAGCAAGCGGGACAGGGGAGTTCAGCCCCAGCATTTT.

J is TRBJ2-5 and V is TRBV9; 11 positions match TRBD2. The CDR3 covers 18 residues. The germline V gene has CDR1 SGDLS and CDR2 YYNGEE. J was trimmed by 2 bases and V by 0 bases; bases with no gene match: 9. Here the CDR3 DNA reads TGTGCCAGCAGCGTAGGCCTAGCGGGGGGCTTCGCGCAAGAGACCCAGTACTTC. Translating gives CASSVGLAGGFAQETQYF.

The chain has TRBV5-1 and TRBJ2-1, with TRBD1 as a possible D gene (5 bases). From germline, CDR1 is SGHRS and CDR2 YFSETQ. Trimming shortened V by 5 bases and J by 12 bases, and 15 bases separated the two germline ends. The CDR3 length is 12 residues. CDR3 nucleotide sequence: TGCGCCAGCAGTTTAACCGGACAAAGGCAGTTCTTC. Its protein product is CASSLTGQRQFF.

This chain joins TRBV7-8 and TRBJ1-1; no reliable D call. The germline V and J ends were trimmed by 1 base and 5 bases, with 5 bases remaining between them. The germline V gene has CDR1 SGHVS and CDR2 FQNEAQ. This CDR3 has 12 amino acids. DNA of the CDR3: TGTGCCAGCAGCTTAGTGAGGACTGAAGCTTTCTTT. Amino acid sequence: CASSLVRTEAFF.

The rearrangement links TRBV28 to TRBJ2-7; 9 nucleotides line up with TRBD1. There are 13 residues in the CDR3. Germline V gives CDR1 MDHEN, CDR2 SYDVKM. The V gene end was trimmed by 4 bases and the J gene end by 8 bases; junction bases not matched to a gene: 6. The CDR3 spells CASSSPGQGKQYF. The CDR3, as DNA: TGTGCCAGCAGTTCTCCGGGACAGGGAAAGCAGTACTTC.

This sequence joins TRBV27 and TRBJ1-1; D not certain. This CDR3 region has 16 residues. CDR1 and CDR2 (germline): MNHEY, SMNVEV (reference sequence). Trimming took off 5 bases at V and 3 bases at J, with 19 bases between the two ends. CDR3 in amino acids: CASSPRRPSGYTEAFF. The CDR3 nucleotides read TGTGCCAGCAGTCCGAGGAGACCCAGCGGGTACACTGAAGCTTTCTTT.

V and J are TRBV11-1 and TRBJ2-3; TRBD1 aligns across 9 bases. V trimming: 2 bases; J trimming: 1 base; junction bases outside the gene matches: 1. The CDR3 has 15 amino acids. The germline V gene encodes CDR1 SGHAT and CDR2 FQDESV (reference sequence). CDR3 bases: TGTGCCAGCAGCTTAAGGGACAGGGGCACAGATACGCAGTATTTT. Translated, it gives CASSLRDRGTDTQYF.

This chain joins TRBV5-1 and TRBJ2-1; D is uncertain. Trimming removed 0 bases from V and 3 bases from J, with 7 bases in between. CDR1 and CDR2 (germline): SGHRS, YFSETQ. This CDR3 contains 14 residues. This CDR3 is CASSLDRNYNEQFF. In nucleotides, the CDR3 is TGCGCCAGCAGCTTGGACAGAAACTACAATGAGCAGTTCTTC.

The CDR3, as DNA: TGTGCCAGCAGTTACCGACAGGGCGGAGGCTACACCTTC. It is translated as CASSYRQGGGYTF. J is TRBJ1-2 and V is TRBV27, with TRBD1 matching over 7 bases. The CDR3 has 13 amino acids. Germline V gene data show CDR1 as MNHEY and CDR2 as SMNVEV (reference sequence). The V and J ends lost 4 bases and 8 bases, in that order; junction bases with no gene match: 7.

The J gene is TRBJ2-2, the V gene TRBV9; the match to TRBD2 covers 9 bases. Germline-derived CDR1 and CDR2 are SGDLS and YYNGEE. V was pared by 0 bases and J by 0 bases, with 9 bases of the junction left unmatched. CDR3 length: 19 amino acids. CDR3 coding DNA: TGTGCCAGCAGCGTAGCCCCCGGCGGGGGGGCGGCGAACACCGGGGAGCTGTTTTTT. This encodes CASSVAPGGGAANTGELFF.

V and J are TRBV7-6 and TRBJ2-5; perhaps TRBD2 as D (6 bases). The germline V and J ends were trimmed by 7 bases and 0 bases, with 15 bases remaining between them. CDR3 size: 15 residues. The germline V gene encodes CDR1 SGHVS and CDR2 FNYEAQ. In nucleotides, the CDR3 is TGTGCCAGCACCGCTCGGTGGGGGGACCAAGAGACCCAGTACTTC. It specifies CASTARWGDQETQYF. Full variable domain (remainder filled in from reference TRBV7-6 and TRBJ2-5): GAGVSQSPRYKVTKRGQDVALRCDPISGHVSLYWYRQALGQGPEFLTYFNYEAQQDKSGLPNDRFSAERPEGSISTLTIQRTEQRDSAMYRCASTARWGDQETQYFGPGTRLLVL.

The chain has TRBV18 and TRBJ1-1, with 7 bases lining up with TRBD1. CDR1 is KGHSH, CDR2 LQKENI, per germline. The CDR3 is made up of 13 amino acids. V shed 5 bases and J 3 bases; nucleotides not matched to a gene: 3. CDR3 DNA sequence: TGTGCCAGCTCATCCGACAGGGACACTGAAGCTTTCTTT. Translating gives CASSSDRDTEAFF.

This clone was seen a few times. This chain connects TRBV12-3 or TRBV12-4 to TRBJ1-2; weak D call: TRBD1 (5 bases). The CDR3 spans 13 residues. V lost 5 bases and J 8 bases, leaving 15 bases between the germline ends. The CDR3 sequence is CASSGHTNFGYTF. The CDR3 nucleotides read TGTGCCAGCAGTGGACATACGAATTTCGGCTACACCTTC.

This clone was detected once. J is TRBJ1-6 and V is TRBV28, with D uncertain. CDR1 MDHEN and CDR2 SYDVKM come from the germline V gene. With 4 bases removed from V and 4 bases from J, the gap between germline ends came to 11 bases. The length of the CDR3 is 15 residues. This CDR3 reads CASSSPRGYNSPLHF. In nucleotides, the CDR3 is TGTGCCAGCAGTTCCCCCAGAGGGTATAATTCACCCCTCCACTTT.

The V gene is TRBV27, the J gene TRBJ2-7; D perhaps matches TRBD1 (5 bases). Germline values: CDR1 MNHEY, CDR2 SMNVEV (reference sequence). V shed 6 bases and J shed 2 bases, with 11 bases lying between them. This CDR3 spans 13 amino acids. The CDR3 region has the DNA TGTGCCAGCAGGCAAACAGGTACCTACGAGCAGTACTTC. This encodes CASRQTGTYEQYF.

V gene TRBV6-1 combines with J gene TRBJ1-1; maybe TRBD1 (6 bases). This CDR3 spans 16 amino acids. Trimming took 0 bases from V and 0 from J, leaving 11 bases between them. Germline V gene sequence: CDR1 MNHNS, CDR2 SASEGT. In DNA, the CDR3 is TGTGCCAGCAGTGAAGCGAACAGGGCAGTGAACACTGAAGCTTTCTTT. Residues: CASSEANRAVNTEAFF.

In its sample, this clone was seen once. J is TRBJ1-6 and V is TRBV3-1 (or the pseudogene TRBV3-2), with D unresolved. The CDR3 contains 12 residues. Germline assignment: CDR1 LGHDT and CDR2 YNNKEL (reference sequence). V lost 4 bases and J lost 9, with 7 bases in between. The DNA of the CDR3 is TGTGCCAGCAGCCGCGAGAGTTCACCCCTCCACTTT. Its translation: CASSRESSPLHF.

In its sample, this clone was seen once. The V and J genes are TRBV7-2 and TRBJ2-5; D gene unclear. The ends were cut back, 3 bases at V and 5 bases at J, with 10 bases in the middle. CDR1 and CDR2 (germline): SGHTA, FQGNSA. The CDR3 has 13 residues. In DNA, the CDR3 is TGTGCCAGCAGCTTGCTAGGTCGGGAGACCCAGTACTTC. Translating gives CASSLLGRETQYF.

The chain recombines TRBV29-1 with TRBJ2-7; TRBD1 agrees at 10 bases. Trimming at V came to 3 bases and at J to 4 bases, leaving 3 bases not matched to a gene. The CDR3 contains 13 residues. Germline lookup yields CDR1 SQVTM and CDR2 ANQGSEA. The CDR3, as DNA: TGCAGCGTTGAGGAGGGACAGGGGTACGAGCAGTACTTC. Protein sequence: CSVEEGQGYEQYF.

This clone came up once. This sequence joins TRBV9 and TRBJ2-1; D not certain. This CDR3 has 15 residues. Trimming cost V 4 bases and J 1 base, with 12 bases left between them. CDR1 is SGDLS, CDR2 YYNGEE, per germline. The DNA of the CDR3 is TGTGCCAGCAGCCTCCGACTCGTTTCCTACAATGAGCAGTTCTTC. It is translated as CASSLRLVSYNEQFF.

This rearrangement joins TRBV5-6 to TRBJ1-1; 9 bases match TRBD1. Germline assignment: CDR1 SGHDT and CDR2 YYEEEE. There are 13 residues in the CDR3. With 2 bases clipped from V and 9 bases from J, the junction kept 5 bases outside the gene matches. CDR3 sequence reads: CASSLTGGEQAFF. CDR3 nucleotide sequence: TGTGCCAGCAGCTTAACAGGGGGCGAGCAAGCTTTCTTT.

As DNA, the CDR3 is TGTGCCAGCTTCCGGGGGGGCAGCACAGATACGCAGTATTTT. Translated: CASFRGGSTDTQYF. The gene calls are TRBV18 and TRBJ2-3; 8 bases are shared with TRBD2. The CDR3 totals 14 residues. CDR1 is KGHSH and CDR2 is LQKENI in the germline V gene. Trimming cost V 7 bases and J 0 bases; bases outside gene matches: 3.

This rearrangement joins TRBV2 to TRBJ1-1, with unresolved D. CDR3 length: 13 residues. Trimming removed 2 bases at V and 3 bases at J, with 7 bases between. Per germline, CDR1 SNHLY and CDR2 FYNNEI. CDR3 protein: CASSERVYTEAFF. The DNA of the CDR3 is TGTGCCAGCAGTGAACGGGTTTACACTGAAGCTTTCTTT.

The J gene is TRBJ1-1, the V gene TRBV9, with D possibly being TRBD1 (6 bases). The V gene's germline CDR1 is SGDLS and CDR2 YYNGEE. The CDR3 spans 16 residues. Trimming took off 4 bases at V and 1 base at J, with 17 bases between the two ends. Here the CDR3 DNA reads TGTGCCAGCAGCACCCCCCGAGGGGGGGCGAACACTGAAGCTTTCTTT. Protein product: CASSTPRGGANTEAFF.